This T cell receptor (beta chain) was found in a study of T cells in Graves' hyperthyroidism and ophthalmopathy. Overall study context: Peripheral blood collection took place at initial diagnosis, before any treatment.

Details on this clonotype: Its antigen remains unidentified.

TCR beta CDR3 region amplification was performed from RNA transcripts. Carried out on the TCR CDR3, a first-round RT-PCR used the HTBI primer set. TCRdb reprocessed the multiplex PCR reads via MiXCR and lists one record per CDR3 protein. The data show about 560,000 distinct CDR3 sequences, 16% seen once. Findings and limits, study-wide: In the blood, most expanded thyroid clonotypes above 0.001 appeared as well.

The CDR3 sequence is 15 residues long. CDR1 is SNHLY, CDR2 FYNNEI, per germline. V was trimmed by 5 bases and J by 1 base, leaving 14 bases between them. Exclusion of a patient resulted from uncontrolled infection, other autoimmune disease, pregnancy or lactation. A roughly 10 ml volume of fresh peripheral blood provided the PBMCs. Sequenced material: blood. This sequence originates from a woman aged 18-29 years with Graves' hyperthyroidism. The chain links TRBV2 to TRBJ2-5; the D gene is possibly TRBD2 (7 bases). This CDR3 reads CASSLWGGLQETQYF. The CDR3 bases are TGTGCCAGCAGTTTATGGGGGGGGCTCCAAGAGACCCAGTACTTC.